The clone carrying this T cell receptor beta chain came up once. Its specificity is unknown. The sample originates from a study of shared clonotypes between healthy human individuals. Study in general: With ages of 18 to 49, the donors were a couple of women and three men.

Study results and caveats: For sorted subsets, rarefaction showed incomplete sequencing despite large depth. Naive CD4 clonotype sharing across four donors was 4% to 5%.

The germline V and J ends were trimmed by 4 bases and 1 base, with 8 bases remaining between them. Germline CDR1 is SGHDT and CDR2 is YYEEEE. This CDR3 region has 14 residues. Clones were sequenced by immunoSEQ multiplex PCR, and TCRdb holds only the in-frame ones, with some missing. The sample consists of around 1.4 million clones, approximately 98.5% of them appearing once. Specimen: naive CD4+ T cells sorted from blood. Specified subset: CD45RA+ positively selected. This sequence joins TRBV5-6 and TRBJ2-2; D might be TRBD2 (6 bases). The receptor was isolated from a man aged 30 to 39 in good health. The CDR3 DNA reads TGTGCCAGCAGCCGGGGACTGAACACCGGGGAGCTGTTTTTT. Protein sequence: CASSRGLNTGELFF.